These T cell receptor beta chains were read from a single sample in a study of blood T cell repertoires in COVID-19. Measured with immunoSEQ multiplex PCR; TCRdb has only the in-frame clones, and not every one. The profile shows approximately 100,000 clones, about 89% of them singletons. The specimen sequenced was peripheral blood. The source of these receptors is a human donor with acute or convalescent COVID-19. The donor label of this sample is uncertain. The CDR3 runs from the conserved cysteine through the conserved F or W. D genes are given only for firm matches. Clone size, where shown, is once, few, many, or a class for clones that have expanded.

D: -
V: TRBV21-1
size: -
J: TRBJ1-2
CDR3: CASRKRLRAHYGYTF
DNA: TGTGCCAGCAGAAAACGGCTCAGGGCTCACTATGGCTACACCTTC

D: -
V: TRBV7-2
size: -
J: TRBJ1-2
CDR3: CASSPGQTYGYTF
DNA: TGTGCCAGCAGCCCAGGACAGACCTATGGCTACACCTTC

D: -
V: TRBV30
size: -
J: TRBJ1-1
CDR3: CAWNSPGLNTEAFF
DNA: TGTGCCTGGAACTCGCCAGGGTTGAACACTGAAGCTTTCTTT

D: -
V: TRBV3-1/TRBV3-2
size: once
J: TRBJ2-2
CDR3: CASSQVSGTGELFF
DNA: TGTGCCAGCAGCCAAGTATCAGGGACCGGGGAGCTGTTTTTT

D: -
V: TRBV10-3
size: few
J: TRBJ1-4
CDR3: CAISVQAEEKLFF
DNA: TGTGCCATCAGTGTGCAGGCAGAGGAAAAACTGTTTTTT

D: -
V: TRBV6-5
size: -
J: TRBJ2-2
CDR3: CASSYGWQGNTGELFF
DNA: TGTGCCAGCAGTTACGGGTGGCAGGGTAACACCGGGGAGCTGTTTTTT

D: TRBD2
V: TRBV7-2
size: -
J: TRBJ2-7
CDR3: CASSLSGTSGGYEQYF
DNA: TGTGCCAGCAGCTTGTCCGGGACTAGCGGGGGGTACGAGCAGTACTTC

D: -
V: TRBV4-2
size: -
J: TRBJ1-5
CDR3: CASSSQADSNQPQHF
DNA: TGTGCCAGCAGCTCTCAGGCCGATAGCAATCAGCCCCAGCATTTT

D: TRBD2
V: TRBV10-3
size: -
J: TRBJ2-7
CDR3: CAISDFTSGNSYEQYF
DNA: TGTGCCATCAGTGATTTCACTAGCGGGAACTCCTACGAGCAGTACTTC

D: TRBD1
V: TRBV18
size: -
J: TRBJ2-2
CDR3: CASSPPGTGYTGELFF
DNA: TGTGCCAGCTCACCACCGGGGACAGGATACACCGGGGAGCTGTTTTTT

D: -
V: TRBV5-8
size: -
J: TRBJ1-2
CDR3: CASSLTGLNGYTF
DNA: TGTGCCAGCAGCTTGACAGGGTTAAATGGCTACACCTTC